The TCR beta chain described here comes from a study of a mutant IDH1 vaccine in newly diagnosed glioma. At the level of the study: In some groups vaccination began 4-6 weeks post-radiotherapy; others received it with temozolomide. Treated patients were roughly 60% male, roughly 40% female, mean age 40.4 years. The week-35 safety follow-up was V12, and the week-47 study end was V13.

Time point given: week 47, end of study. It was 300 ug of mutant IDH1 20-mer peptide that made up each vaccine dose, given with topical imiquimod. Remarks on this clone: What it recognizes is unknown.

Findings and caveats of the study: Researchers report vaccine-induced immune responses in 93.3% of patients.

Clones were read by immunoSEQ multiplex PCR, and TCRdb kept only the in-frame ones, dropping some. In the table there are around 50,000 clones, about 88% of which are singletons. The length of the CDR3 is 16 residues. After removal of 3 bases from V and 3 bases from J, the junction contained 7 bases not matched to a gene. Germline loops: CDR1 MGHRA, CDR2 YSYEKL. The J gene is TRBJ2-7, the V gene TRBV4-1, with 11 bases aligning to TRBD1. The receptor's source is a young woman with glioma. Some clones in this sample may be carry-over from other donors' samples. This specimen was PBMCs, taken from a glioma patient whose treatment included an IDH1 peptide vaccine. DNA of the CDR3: TGCGCCAGCAGCCATGCCCCAGGGACAGGGGGCTACGAGCAGTACTTC. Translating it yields CASSHAPGTGGYEQYF.